The present entry profiles one TCR beta chain with its context. Its antigen remains unknown. Other DNA sequences from this sample encode an identical CDR3 as well. Time point defined: pretreatment peripheral blood. The source of the sample is a study of PD-L1 blockade in urothelial cancer. Overall study results and limits: By 3 weeks, tumor-associated blood clones had expanded more in durable-benefit patients.

CDR3 length equals 14 residues. Germline lookup yields CDR1 LNHNV and CDR2 YYDKDF (reference sequence). The V and J ends lost 3 bases and 1 base, in that order; junction bases with no gene match: 3. Clones were sequenced by immunoSEQ multiplex PCR, and TCRdb holds only the in-frame ones, with some missing. The top ten hold around an eighth of the sample, which has over 75,000 clones, over 75% seen once. The sequence derives from a man aged 55 to 70 with urothelial cancer. The sequencing here drew on PBMCs, taken around atezolizumab (anti-PD-L1) treatment. The V call is TRBV15, the J call TRBJ2-7; the match to TRBD1 covers 7 bases. Here the CDR3 DNA reads TGTGCCACCAGCAGGGACAGGAGTTCCTACGAGCAGTACTTC. Its protein is CATSRDRSSYEQYF.